This T cell receptor (beta chain) originates from a study of blood T cell repertoires in COVID-19. Remarks on this clone: Compared with germline, one end of the junction differs, possibly owing to a read error.

This table comes from immunoSEQ multiplex PCR, and its TCRdb copy is limited to in-frame clones, with some not included. The sample lists over 95,000 clones; 85% to 90% were seen once. This CDR3 region has 14 residues. Germline V gene data show CDR1 as LGHDT and CDR2 as YNNKEL (reference sequence). The V call is TRBV3-1 (or the pseudogene TRBV3-2), the J call TRBJ2-1; 9 bases agree with TRBD2. Sequencing was carried out using peripheral blood. This TCR was recovered from a woman between 45 and 60 years old with acute or convalescent COVID-19. This CDR3 reads CASSQVAGVGEQFF. The CDR3 nucleotides read TGTGCCAGCAGTCAAGTAGCGGGAGTTGGGGAGCAGTTCTTC.